This T cell receptor (beta chain) was retrieved from a study of T cell repertoires in cytomegalovirus infection (dated by TCRdb to between 2019 and 2020). Looking at the study overall: The HLA type of each donor mattered for the analysis, because public TCR beta signatures pointed to carriage of CMV infection along with the matching HLA type. The full study reports these points: The ex vivo response was dominated by HLA-C-restricted CMV-specific TCR beta clonotypes, and the single most frequent clonotype in two of eight donors was supplied by these HLA-C-restricted clonotypes. Cumulative frequency of public TCR beta family members discriminated carriers of CMV infection plus the relevant HLA type in this cohort and an independent roughly 320-donor cohort.

The listed sequencing device is Illumina HiSeq 1500. TCRdb cleaned the public reads at Q25 with fastp, built clones with MiXCR and kept in-frame beta chains. Here each entry gathers all rows of one CDR3 protein and keeps the most common genes and DNA. The sample table records around 130,000 distinct CDR3 sequences; approximately 8.8% of these occur just once. Of the sample, about 9.4% falls within the top ten clones. Many counts were recorded for this clonotype. The target of this receptor is not known. One base away there is no much larger clone; base qualities are not given. The CDR3 starts with the cysteine, ends with the phenylalanine, and has 12 residues. The only DNA kept is the CDR3, 36 bases in frame from the first base. CDR1 and CDR2 are read off the germline V gene as SGHRS and YFSETQ. The junction carries 8 bases between V and J, which are trimmed by 2 bases and 8 bases respectively.

This clonotype was sampled from a human donor in good health (CMV status not recorded). Some clones in this sample may be carry-over from other donors' samples. Specimen: PBMCs. The chain joins TRBV5-1 to TRBJ2-1; the D gene identity is not certain. CDR3 protein: CASSFHSYEQFF. The DNA reads TGCGCCAGCAGCTTCCATTCATATGAGCAGTTCTTC.